The source of this T cell receptor beta chain is a study of blood T cell repertoires in COVID-19. Study-level information: Samples of COVID-19 (acute and convalescent) were obtained from the United States, Italy and Spain. T cells, B-cell-depleted T cells, or PBMCs supplied cDNA or gDNA.

How the authors handled the data: Quantification of nucleated cells was approximated via reference gene primer amplification. Sequencing used immunoSEQ multiplex PCR; TCRdb keeps in-frame clones, though not all of them. The DNA gave D and trimming, while V, J and clone size come from that table. This table holds roughly 150,000 clones, about 88% found once. V lost 4 bases, J lost 5 bases, and 9 bases lay in between. CDR1 is SGHRS and CDR2 is YFSETQ in the germline V gene. CDR3 length equals 13 residues. Followed over time, Seattle patients had been enrolled while infection was active. The material sequenced was peripheral blood. V is TRBV5-1 and J is TRBJ2-2, with a possible D match to TRBD1 (5 bases). The source is a woman older than 75 with COVID-19, enrolled during active disease. The CDR3 protein is CASSPTVTGELFF. CDR3 DNA: TGCGCCAGCAGCCCGACAGTTACCGGGGAGCTGTTTTTT.